These T cell receptor beta chains were read from a single sample in a study of T cell responses to AZD1222 COVID-19 vaccine. Libraries were prepared by immunoSEQ multiplex PCR; TCRdb keeps only in-frame clonotypes and omits some of them. In the table there are 20,000 to 25,000 clones, less than 85% of which are singletons. The sequencing used peripheral blood, collected on day 0 of AZD1222 vaccination. These receptors all stem from an adult in good health. The CDR3 runs from the conserved cysteine through the conserved F or W. The order of the fields is J gene, D gene, CDR3 length, V gene, clone size, CDR3 DNA, CDR3 protein. A D gene is named only where the DNA matches it firmly. The size field is filled for only some rows; it gives once, few, many or a size class.

J: TRBJ1-5
D: NA
length: 12
V: TRBV28
size: NA
DNA: TGTGCCAGCAGCGCGATTCAGAGGCCCCAGCATTTT
CDR3: CASSAIQRPQHF

J: TRBJ2-1
D: TRBD1
length: 17
V: TRBV7-9
size: once
DNA: TGTGCCAGCAGCTTTAGACCAAGTGACAGGGCATACAATGAGCAGTTCTTC
CDR3: CASSFRPSDRAYNEQFF

J: TRBJ2-3
D: NA
length: 13
V: TRBV6-4
size: NA
DNA: TGTGCCAGCAGTTTATCTAGCACAGATACGCAGTATTTT
CDR3: CASSLSSTDTQYF

J: TRBJ1-4
D: NA
length: 18
V: TRBV21-1
size: NA
DNA: TGTGCCAGCACCGAAAAAAGGACAGGGGGCGCGGGCGGTGAAAAACTGTTTTTT
CDR3: CASTEKRTGGAGGEKLFF

J: TRBJ1-2
D: NA
length: 17
V: TRBV10-3
size: NA
DNA: TGTGCCATCAGTGAGATTTCAGGGCTGGGAGCTAACTATGGCTACACCTTC
CDR3: CAISEISGLGANYGYTF

J: TRBJ1-5
D: NA
length: 14
V: TRBV4-3
size: NA
DNA: TGCGCCAGCAGCCTCGCCCTAGGAGATCAGCCCCAGCATTTT
CDR3: CASSLALGDQPQHF

J: TRBJ2-5
D: NA
length: 13
V: TRBV7-7
size: NA
DNA: TGTGCCAGCAGCCCGGACTTCCAAGAGACCCAGTACTTC
CDR3: CASSPDFQETQYF

J: TRBJ2-3
D: NA
length: 12
V: TRBV12-3/TRBV12-4
size: NA
DNA: TGTGCCAGCAGTTTTCTCCCCAATACGCAGTATTTT
CDR3: CASSFLPNTQYF

J: TRBJ2-2
D: NA
length: 16
V: TRBV4-3
size: NA
DNA: TGCGCCAGCAGCCAAGATCTTGGTAGCTTCACCGGGGAGCTGTTTTTT
CDR3: CASSQDLGSFTGELFF

J: TRBJ1-6
D: NA
length: 16
V: TRBV7-2
size: NA
DNA: TGTGCCAGCAGCTTAGCGCGGGGCCGCTGGATCTCACCCCTCCACTTT
CDR3: CASSLARGRWISPLHF

J: TRBJ1-5
D: NA
length: 12
V: TRBV12-3/TRBV12-4
size: NA
DNA: TGTGCCAGCAGTCTTTGGGGGCAGCCCCAGCATTTT
CDR3: CASSLWGQPQHF

J: TRBJ2-7
D: NA
length: 13
V: TRBV24-1
size: once
DNA: TGTGCCACCAGTGATTGGAGGGACCACGAGCAGTACTTC
CDR3: CATSDWRDHEQYF

J: TRBJ2-2
D: NA
length: 14
V: TRBV28
size: NA
DNA: TGTGCCAGCACTCCGGGGTCCTACACCGGGGAGCTGTTTTTT
CDR3: CASTPGSYTGELFF

J: TRBJ1-5
D: TRBD1
length: 18
V: TRBV3-1/TRBV3-2
size: NA
DNA: TGTGCCAGCAGCCGCAACAACAGGGGAGAAGGGAAATCAGGGCCCCAGCATTTT
CDR3: CASSRNNRGEGKSGPQHF

J: TRBJ1-6
D: NA
length: 15
V: TRBV4-1
size: few
DNA: TGCGCCAGCGGAACCGCCGGCCCAAAAAAATCACCCCTCCACTTT
CDR3: CASGTAGPKKSPLHF

J: TRBJ2-1
D: TRBD2
length: 18
V: TRBV13
size: NA
DNA: TGTGCCAGCAGCAAACGGGGTTACGGGAGGGCCTTTCGCAATGAGCAGTTCTTC
CDR3: CASSKRGYGRAFRNEQFF

J: TRBJ2-7
D: NA
length: 13
V: TRBV24-1
size: NA
DNA: TGTGCCACCAGTGATCGGACAGTAAACGAGCAGTACTTC
CDR3: CATSDRTVNEQYF

J: TRBJ1-4
D: TRBD1
length: 15
V: TRBV19
size: NA
DNA: TGTGCCAGTAGTACCGACAGGGCAACTAATGAAAAACTGTTTTTT
CDR3: CASSTDRATNEKLFF

J: TRBJ2-1
D: TRBD2
length: 18
V: TRBV28
size: few
DNA: TGTGCCAGCAGTTATTCGCTAGCGGGAGTTGGTTTCGTCGATGAGCAGTTCTTC
CDR3: CASSYSLAGVGFVDEQFF

J: TRBJ2-1
D: NA
length: 14
V: TRBV2
size: NA
DNA: TGTGCCAGCAGTGAACCAGCTCGCTACAATGAGCAGTTCTTC
CDR3: CASSEPARYNEQFF

J: TRBJ1-2
D: NA
length: 15
V: TRBV9
size: few
DNA: TGTGCCAGCAGCGTCGTCCCCGGTGCGAACTATGGCTACACCTTC
CDR3: CASSVVPGANYGYTF

J: TRBJ2-5
D: TRBD2
length: 14
V: TRBV2
size: few
DNA: TGTGCCAGCAGTGGACTAGCGGGACCGGAGACCCAGTACTTC
CDR3: CASSGLAGPETQYF

J: TRBJ1-1
D: NA
length: 14
V: TRBV11-2
size: NA
DNA: TGTGCCAGCAGCTTAGATGGGGGGGACACTGAAGCTTTCTTT
CDR3: CASSLDGGDTEAFF